These 2 T cell receptor beta chains were all obtained from the same sample, sequenced in a study of blood T cell repertoires in COVID-19. The table came from immunoSEQ multiplex PCR; TCRdb's copy has only in-frame clones and leaves some out. The sample yields around 29,000 clones, 85% to 90% seen once. Sequencing was performed on peripheral blood. All receptors come from a man aged 60 to 75 with acute or convalescent COVID-19.

V is TRBV7-9 and J is TRBJ1-1; the match to TRBD1 covers 10 bases. Losses at the gene ends were 4 bases for V and 6 bases for J; bases not matched to a gene: 5. Germline V gene data show CDR1 as SEHNR and CDR2 as FQNEAQ (reference sequence). This CDR3 spans 14 amino acids. CDR3 DNA: TGTGCCAGCAGCTCAAGGACAGGGGGAGCTGAAGCTTTCTTT. This sequence encodes CASSSRTGGAEAFF.

V usage is TRBV6-5 and J usage is TRBJ2-7, with 10 bases lining up with TRBD1. The CDR3 has 13 amino acids. V was pared by 6 bases and J by 3 bases, with 2 bases of the junction left unmatched. From germline, CDR1 is MNHEY and CDR2 SVGAGI. Here the CDR3 reads CASSRDRGYEQYF. CDR3 nucleotides: TGTGCCAGCAGCAGGGACAGGGGCTACGAGCAGTACTTC.